A single T cell receptor beta chain is shown here with its context. Profiled with immunoSEQ multiplex PCR; TCRdb holds only in-frame clones, not every one. The sample carries more than 65,000 clones, 88% recorded once. The data stem from a study of OX40 agonist ivuxolimab in advanced cancers. The V end was cut by 7 bases, the J end by 5 bases, with 23 bases between. Looked up from germline, CDR1 is LNHDA and CDR2 is SQIVND (reference sequence). The length of the CDR3 is 16 residues. This chain uses TRBV19 with TRBJ2-5, with D perhaps matching TRBD2 (6 bases). The input for sequencing was CD4+ or CD8+ T cells sorted from blood, taken in a trial of the OX40 agonist ivuxolimab. The source of this sequence is an adult with an advanced solid tumor such as melanoma, head and neck, liver or kidney cancer. Here the CDR3 reads CASTPGRQGSGETQYF. The CDR3 nucleotides are TGTGCCAGTACCCCGGGGAGGCAGGGATCGGGGGAGACCCAGTACTTC. The variable domain in full, with the rest retrieved from reference TRBV19 and TRBJ2-5, is DGGITQSPKYLFRKEGQNVTLSCEQNLNHDAMYWYRQDPGQGLRLIYYSQIVNDFQKGDIAEGYSVSREKKESFPLTVTSAQKNPTAFYLCASTPGRQGSGETQYFGPGTRLLVL.